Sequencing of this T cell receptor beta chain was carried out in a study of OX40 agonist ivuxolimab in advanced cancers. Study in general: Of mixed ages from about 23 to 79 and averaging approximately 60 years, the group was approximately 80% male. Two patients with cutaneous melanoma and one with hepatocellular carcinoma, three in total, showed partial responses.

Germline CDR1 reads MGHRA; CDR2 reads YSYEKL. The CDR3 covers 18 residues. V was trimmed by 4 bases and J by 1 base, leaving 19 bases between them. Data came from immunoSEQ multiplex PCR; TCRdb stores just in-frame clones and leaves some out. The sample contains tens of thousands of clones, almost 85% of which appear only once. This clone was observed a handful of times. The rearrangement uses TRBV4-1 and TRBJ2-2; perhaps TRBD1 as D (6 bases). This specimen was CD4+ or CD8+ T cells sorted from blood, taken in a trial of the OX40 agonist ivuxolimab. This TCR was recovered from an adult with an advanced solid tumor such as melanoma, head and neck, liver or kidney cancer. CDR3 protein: CASSPNLQGLQNTGELFF. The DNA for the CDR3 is TGCGCCAGCAGCCCAAACCTACAGGGCCTCCAGAACACCGGGGAGCTGTTTTTT.